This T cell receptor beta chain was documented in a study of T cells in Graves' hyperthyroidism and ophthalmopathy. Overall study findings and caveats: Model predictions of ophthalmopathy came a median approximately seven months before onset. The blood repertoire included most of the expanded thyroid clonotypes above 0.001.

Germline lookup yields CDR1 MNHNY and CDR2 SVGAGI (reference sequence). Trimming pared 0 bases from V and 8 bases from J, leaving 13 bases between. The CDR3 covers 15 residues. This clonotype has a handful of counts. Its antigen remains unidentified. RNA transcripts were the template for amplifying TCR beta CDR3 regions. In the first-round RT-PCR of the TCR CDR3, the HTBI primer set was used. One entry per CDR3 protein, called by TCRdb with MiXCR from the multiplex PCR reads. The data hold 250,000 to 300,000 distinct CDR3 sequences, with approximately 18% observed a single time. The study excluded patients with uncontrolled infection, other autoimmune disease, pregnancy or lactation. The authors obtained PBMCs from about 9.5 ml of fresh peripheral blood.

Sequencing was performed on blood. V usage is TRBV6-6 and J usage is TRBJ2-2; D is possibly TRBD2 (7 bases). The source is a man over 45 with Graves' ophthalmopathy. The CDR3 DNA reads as TGTGCCAGCAGTTACTCTGGGGGGGCTAGTGGGGAGCTGTTTTTT. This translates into CASSYSGGASGELFF.